The text below deals with one T cell receptor beta chain. What it recognizes is unknown. This record comes from a study of early T cells in non-severe SARS-CoV-2 infection. General study points: VDJdb-based annotation leaned toward anti-spike CD8 responses and missed private and CD4 specificities.

TCRdb re-analysed the 5' RACE reads in MiXCR, keeping a single row per CDR3 protein. The profile covers around 47,000 distinct CDR3 sequences, with 11% appearing a single time and less than 15% taken by the ten largest. V shed 9 bases, J shed 5 bases, and the junction held 4 bases outside the gene matches. Germline V gene data show CDR1 as MNHEY and CDR2 as SVGEGT. The CDR3 contains 13 residues. The sample taken for sequencing was whole blood. The receptor's source is an adult who was a healthcare worker with PCR-confirmed SARS-CoV-2 infection or an uninfected control (not recorded which). This chain connects TRBV6-2 or TRBV6-3 to TRBJ2-1, with 10 nucleotides matching TRBD1. CDR3 loop: CASRQGADNEQFF. CDR3 coding DNA: TGTGCCAGTCGACAGGGGGCGGACAATGAGCAGTTCTTC.